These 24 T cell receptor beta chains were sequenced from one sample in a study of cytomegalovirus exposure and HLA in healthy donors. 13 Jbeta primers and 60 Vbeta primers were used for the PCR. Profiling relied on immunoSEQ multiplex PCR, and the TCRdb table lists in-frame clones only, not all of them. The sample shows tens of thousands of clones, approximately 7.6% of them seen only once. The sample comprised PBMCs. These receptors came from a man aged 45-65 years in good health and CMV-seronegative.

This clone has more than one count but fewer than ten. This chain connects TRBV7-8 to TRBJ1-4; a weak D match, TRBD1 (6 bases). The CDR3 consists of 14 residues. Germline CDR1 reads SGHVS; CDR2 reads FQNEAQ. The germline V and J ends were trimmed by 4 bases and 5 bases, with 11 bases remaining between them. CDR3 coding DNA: TGTGCCAGCAGCTACAGGGCTGCGAATGAAAAACTGTTTTTT. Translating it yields CASSYRAANEKLFF.

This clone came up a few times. CDR3 loop: CAWRISGRAYEQYF. CDR3 DNA sequence: TGTGCCTGGAGAATTAGCGGGAGGGCCTACGAGCAGTACTTC. J is TRBJ2-7 and V is TRBV30; 11 bases map to TRBD2. From germline, CDR1 is GTSNPN and CDR2 SVGIG (reference sequence). The CDR3 loop spans 14 amino acids. V trimming: 3 bases; J trimming: 2 bases; junction bases outside the gene matches: 3.

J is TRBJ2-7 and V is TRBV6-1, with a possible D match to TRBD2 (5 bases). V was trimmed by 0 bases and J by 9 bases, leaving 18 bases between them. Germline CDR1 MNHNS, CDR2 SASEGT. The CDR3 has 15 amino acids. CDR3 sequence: CASSEAQRPGLGQYF. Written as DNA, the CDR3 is TGTGCCAGCAGTGAAGCGCAGCGGCCTGGTCTGGGGCAGTACTTC.

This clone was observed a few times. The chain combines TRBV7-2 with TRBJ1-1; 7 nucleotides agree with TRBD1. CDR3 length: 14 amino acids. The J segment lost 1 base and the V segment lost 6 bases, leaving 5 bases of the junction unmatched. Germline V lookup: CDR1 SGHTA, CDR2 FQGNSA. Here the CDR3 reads CASSLGQENTEAFF. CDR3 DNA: TGTGCCAGCAGTCTCGGACAGGAGAACACTGAAGCTTTCTTT.

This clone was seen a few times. The CDR3 is CASTDGLAAPQETQYF. The CDR3 nucleotides are TGTGCCAGCACTGATGGACTAGCGGCCCCCCAAGAGACCCAGTACTTC. The chain links TRBV7-8 to TRBJ2-5, with 10 bases aligning to TRBD2. The V and J ends lost 7 bases and 1 base, in that order; junction bases with no gene match: 9. Looked up from germline, CDR1 is SGHVS and CDR2 is FQNEAQ. This CDR3 spans 16 amino acids.

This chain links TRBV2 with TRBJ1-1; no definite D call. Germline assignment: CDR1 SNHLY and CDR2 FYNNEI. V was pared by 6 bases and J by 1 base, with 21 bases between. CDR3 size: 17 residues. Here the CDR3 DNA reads TGTGCCAGCAGCTCCGTGGGCGTTAGGTCAGGGAACACTGAAGCTTTCTTT. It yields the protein CASSSVGVRSGNTEAFF.

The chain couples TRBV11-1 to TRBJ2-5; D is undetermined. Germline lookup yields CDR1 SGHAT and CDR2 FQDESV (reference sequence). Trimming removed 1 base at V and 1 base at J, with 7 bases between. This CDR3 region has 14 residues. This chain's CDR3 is CASSLGSGQETQYF. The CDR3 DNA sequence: TGTGCCAGCAGCTTAGGGAGTGGCCAAGAGACCCAGTACTTC.

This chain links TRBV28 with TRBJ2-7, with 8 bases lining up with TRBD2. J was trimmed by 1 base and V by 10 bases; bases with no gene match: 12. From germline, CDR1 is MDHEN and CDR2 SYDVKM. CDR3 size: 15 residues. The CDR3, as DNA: TGTGCCATTTCCGGGGGGGTAGGGGAGTCCTACGAGCAGTACTTC. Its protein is CAISGGVGESYEQYF.

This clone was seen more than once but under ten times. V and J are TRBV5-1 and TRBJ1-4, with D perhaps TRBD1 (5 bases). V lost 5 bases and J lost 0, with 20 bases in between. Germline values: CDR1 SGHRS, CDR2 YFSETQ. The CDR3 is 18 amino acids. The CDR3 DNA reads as TGCGCCAGCAGAACCGGGGGAGACGGTGGTACAACTAATGAAAAACTGTTTTTT. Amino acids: CASRTGGDGGTTNEKLFF. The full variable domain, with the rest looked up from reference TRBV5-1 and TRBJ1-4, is KAGVTQTPRYLIKTRGQQVTLSCSPISGHRSVSWYQQTPGQGLQFLFEYFSETQRNKGNFPGRFSGRQFSNSRSEMNVSTLELGDSALYLCASRTGGDGGTTNEKLFFGSGTQLSVL.

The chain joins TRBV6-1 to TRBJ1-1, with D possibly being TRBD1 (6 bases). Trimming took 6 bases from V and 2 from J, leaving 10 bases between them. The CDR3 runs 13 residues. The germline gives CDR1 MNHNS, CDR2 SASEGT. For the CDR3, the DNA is TGTGCCAGCAGCGGGACAATAAACACTGAAGCTTTCTTT. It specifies CASSGTINTEAFF.

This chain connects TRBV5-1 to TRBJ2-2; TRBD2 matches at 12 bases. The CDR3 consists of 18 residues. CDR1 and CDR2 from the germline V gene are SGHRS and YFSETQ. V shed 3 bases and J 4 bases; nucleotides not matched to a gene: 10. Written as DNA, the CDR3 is TGCGCCAGCAGCTCACCCCTAGCGGGAGGGCCGGGCACCGGGGAGCTGTTTTTT. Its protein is CASSSPLAGGPGTGELFF.

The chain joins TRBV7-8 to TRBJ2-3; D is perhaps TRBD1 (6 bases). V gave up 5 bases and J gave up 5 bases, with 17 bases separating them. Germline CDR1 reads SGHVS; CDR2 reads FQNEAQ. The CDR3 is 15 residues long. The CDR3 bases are TGTGCCAGCAGCCCTAGTGGGGGCCAGAGAGATACGCAGTATTTT. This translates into CASSPSGGQRDTQYF. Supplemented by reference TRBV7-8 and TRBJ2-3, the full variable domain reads GAGVSQSPRYKVAKRGQDVALRCDPISGHVSLFWYQQALGQGPEFLTYFQNEAQLDKSGLPSDRFFAERPEGSVSTLKIQRTQQEDSAVYLCASSPSGGQRDTQYFGPGTRLTVL.

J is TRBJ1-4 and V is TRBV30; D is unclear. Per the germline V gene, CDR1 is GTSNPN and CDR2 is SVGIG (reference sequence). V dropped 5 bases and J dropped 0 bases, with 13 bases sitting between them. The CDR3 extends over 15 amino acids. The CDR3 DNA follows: TGTGCCTGGGCTCGACGGGTTTCAACTAATGAAAAACTGTTTTTT. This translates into CAWARRVSTNEKLFF.

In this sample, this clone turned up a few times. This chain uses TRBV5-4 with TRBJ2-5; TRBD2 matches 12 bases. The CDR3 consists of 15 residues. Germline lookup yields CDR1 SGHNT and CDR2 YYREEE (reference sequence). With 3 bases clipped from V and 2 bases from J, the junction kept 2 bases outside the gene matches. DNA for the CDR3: TGTGCCAGCAGCTCGACTAGCGGGGGACAAGAGACCCAGTACTTC. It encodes CASSSTSGGQETQYF.

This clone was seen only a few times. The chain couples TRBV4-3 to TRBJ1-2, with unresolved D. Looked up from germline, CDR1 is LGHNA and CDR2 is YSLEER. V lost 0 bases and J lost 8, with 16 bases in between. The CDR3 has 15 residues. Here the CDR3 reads CASSQDLRGRVGYTF. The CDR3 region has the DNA TGCGCCAGCAGCCAAGATCTTCGGGGTAGGGTCGGCTACACCTTC.

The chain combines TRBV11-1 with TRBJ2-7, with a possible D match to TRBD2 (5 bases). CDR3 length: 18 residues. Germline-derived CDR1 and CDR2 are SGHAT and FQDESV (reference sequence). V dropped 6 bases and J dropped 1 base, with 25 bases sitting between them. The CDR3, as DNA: TGTGCCAGCAGTTACCCTTCGCGAGGGAAACGGGGATCCTACGAGCAGTACTTC. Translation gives CASSYPSRGKRGSYEQYF. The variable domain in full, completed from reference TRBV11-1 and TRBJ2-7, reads EAEVAQSPRYKITEKSQAVAFWCDPISGHATLYWYRQILGQGPELLVQFQDESVVDDSQLPKDRFSAERLKGVDSTLKIQPAELGDSAMYLCASSYPSRGKRGSYEQYFGPGTRLTVT.

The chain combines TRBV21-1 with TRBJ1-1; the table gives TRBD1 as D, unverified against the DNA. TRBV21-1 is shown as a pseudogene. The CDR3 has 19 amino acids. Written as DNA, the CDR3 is TGTGCCAGCAGCAAAGCATTGTGCAGGGCCCAACCCATGAACACTGAAGCTTTCTTT. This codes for CASSKALCRAQPMNTEAFF.

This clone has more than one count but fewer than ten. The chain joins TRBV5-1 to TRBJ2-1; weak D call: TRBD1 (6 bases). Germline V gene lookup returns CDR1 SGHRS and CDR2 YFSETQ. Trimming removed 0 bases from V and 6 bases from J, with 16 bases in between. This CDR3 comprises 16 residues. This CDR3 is CASSLVQGGQSNEQFF. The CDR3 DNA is TGCGCCAGCAGCTTGGTGCAGGGCGGACAGTCCAATGAGCAGTTCTTC.

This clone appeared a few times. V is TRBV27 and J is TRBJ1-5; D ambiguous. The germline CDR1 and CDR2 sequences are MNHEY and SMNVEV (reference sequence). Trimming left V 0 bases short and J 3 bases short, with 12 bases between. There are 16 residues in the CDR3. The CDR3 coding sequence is TGTGCCAGCAGTTTATCGGGCCGGAGGTTCAATCAGCCCCAGCATTTT. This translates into CASSLSGRRFNQPQHF.

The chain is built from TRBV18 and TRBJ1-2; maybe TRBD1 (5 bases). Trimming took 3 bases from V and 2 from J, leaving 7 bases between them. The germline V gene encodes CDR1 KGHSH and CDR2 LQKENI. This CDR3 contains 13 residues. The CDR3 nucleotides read TGTGCCAGCTCACCGGACACCAACTATGGCTACACCTTC. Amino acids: CASSPDTNYGYTF.

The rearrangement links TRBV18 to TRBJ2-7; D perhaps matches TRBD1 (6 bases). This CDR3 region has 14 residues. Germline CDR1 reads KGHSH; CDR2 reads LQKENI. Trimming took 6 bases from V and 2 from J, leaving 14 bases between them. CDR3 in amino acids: CASSSPGQTYEQYF. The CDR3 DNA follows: TGTGCCAGCTCTTCCCCCGGACAGACCTACGAGCAGTACTTC.

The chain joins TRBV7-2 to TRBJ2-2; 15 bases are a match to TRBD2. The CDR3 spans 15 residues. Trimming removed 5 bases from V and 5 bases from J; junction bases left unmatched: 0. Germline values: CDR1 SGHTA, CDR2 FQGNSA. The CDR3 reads CASSGTSGGTGELFF. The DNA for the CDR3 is TGTGCCAGCAGCGGGACTAGCGGGGGGACCGGGGAGCTGTTTTTT.

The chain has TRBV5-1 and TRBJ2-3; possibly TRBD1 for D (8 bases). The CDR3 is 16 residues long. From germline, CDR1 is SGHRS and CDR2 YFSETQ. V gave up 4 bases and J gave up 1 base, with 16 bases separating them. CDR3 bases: TGCGCCAGCAGCCTCGACAGGGGAGGGGGCACAGATACGCAGTATTTT. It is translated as CASSLDRGGGTDTQYF.

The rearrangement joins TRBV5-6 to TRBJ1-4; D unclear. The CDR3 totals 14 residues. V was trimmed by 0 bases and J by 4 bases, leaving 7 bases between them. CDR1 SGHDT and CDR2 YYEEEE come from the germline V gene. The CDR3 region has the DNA TGTGCCAGCAGCTTGGTTGGGAGTAATGAAAAACTGTTTTTT. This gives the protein CASSLVGSNEKLFF.